The rows below give T cell receptor beta chains drawn from one sample of a study of cytomegalovirus exposure and HLA in healthy donors. This table comes from immunoSEQ multiplex PCR, and its TCRdb copy is limited to in-frame clones, with some not included. The sample totals roughly 76,000 clones. The material sequenced was PBMCs. These receptors all stem from a female donor in good health and CMV-seropositive. CDR3s include the opening cysteine and the closing phenylalanine or tryptophan. The D gene is left open where the match is weak. Rows may omit the clone size; those that give it use once, few, many or a size class.

.	TRBV7-2	TRBJ1-5	.	TGTGCCAGCAGCCCCCCAGGCCAGCCCCAGCATTTT	CASSPPGQPQHF
.	TRBV7-3	TRBJ2-7	.	TGTGCCAGCAGCTTAAACGTGGGCCTCTACGAGCAGTACTTC	CASSLNVGLYEQYF
.	TRBV2	TRBJ1-5	.	TGTGCCAGCAGTCGGGGACTGAGTCGCAATCAGCCCCAGCATTTT	CASSRGLSRNQPQHF
TRBD1	TRBV4-3	TRBJ2-6	.	TGCGCCAGCAGCCCCTACCGACAGGGGGGACCTGGGGCCAACGTCCTGACTTTC	CASSPYRQGGPGANVLTF
.	TRBV28	TRBJ2-7	.	TGTGCCAGCAGTTTGAATCTGGCATTATCCGAGCAGTACTTC	CASSLNLALSEQYF
TRBD1	TRBV6-4	TRBJ1-2	.	TGTGCCAGCAGTGATGGCCCTGGGACAGGGGGTCGGAACAGCTACACCTTC	CASSDGPGTGGRNSYTF
TRBD1	TRBV19	TRBJ1-3	.	TGTGCCAGTAGAATGCCGGGACAGGGCTTCGACACCATATATTTT	CASRMPGQGFDTIYF
.	TRBV6-1	TRBJ2-7	.	TGTGCCAGCAGTGAAGACCTTGGACAGCCCTACGAGCAGTACTTC	CASSEDLGQPYEQYF
TRBD2	TRBV6-5	TRBJ2-7	.	TGTGCCAGCAGCCCGGCCTGGGGGGGCTCCTACGAGCAGTACTTC	CASSPAWGGSYEQYF
TRBD1	TRBV28	TRBJ2-7	.	TGTGCCAGCAGTTTAGGGGACAGGGGGAACTACGAGCAGTACTTC	CASSLGDRGNYEQYF
TRBD1	TRBV10-2	TRBJ1-2	.	TGCGCCAGCAGTGAGCCGGGACAGGGGTCTGGCTACACCTTC	CASSEPGQGSGYTF
TRBD2	TRBV5-6	TRBJ2-3	.	TGTGCCAGCAGCCTCACTAGCGGGGGGCCCGCAGATACGCAGTATTTT	CASSLTSGGPADTQYF
.	TRBV28	TRBJ2-7	.	TGTGCCAGCAGTTGGAAACACGGACTTTCGTACGAGCAGTACTTC	CASSWKHGLSYEQYF
.	TRBV29-1	TRBJ1-1	.	TGCAGCGTTGTCCCTAGGGGGGGATCTATGAACACTGAAGCTTTCTTT	CSVVPRGGSMNTEAFF
TRBD2	TRBV5-4	TRBJ2-1	.	TGTGCCAGCAGCCCGGGACTAGCGGACATAGGCGACAATGAGCAGTTCTTC	CASSPGLADIGDNEQFF
TRBD1	TRBV29-1	TRBJ1-6	.	TGCAGCGCTCAAGATGGGACAGACTATAATTCACCCCTCCACTTT	CSAQDGTDYNSPLHF
TRBD1	TRBV6-4	TRBJ1-2	.	TGTGCCAGCAGTGAAGGGACAGGAGCCTATGGCTACACCTTC	CASSEGTGAYGYTF
TRBD2	TRBV4-3	TRBJ2-2	.	TGCGCCAGCAGCCGAGCAGCGGGAGCGGGGACCGGGGAGCTGTTTTTT	CASSRAAGAGTGELFF
TRBD2	TRBV9	TRBJ2-1	.	TGTGCCAGCAGCGTAGTCGGGACTATGTACAATGAGCAGTTCTTC	CASSVVGTMYNEQFF
.	TRBV7-9	TRBJ2-7	.	TGTGCCAGCAGCTTTGGACAGATCTACGAGCAGTACTTC	CASSFGQIYEQYF
TRBD1	TRBV19	TRBJ1-6	.	TGTGCCAGTAGGGAAACAGGGGTGAATTCACCCCTCCACTTT	CASRETGVNSPLHF
.	TRBV9	TRBJ2-7	.	TGTGCCAGCAGCGTAGCTACGGGTGGGTTCAAGCAGTACTTC	CASSVATGGFKQYF
TRBD1	TRBV4-1	TRBJ1-4	.	TGCGCCAGCAGCCAAGGTAGGACAGGGGCCTCTAATGAAAAACTGTTTTTT	CASSQGRTGASNEKLFF
.	TRBV5-1	TRBJ2-7	.	TGCGCCAGCAGCCCTACTACCGGGGTCCCATACGAGCAGTACTTC	CASSPTTGVPYEQYF
.	TRBV9	TRBJ1-2	.	TGTGCCAGCAGCGTAGCATCAGATAGGGGTAACTATGGCTACACCTTC	CASSVASDRGNYGYTF
.	TRBV4-2	TRBJ1-1	.	TGTGCCAGCAGCCAAGAAATTTCGGGGGGTAGAACTGAAGCTTTCTTT	CASSQEISGGRTEAFF
TRBD1	TRBV27	TRBJ2-2	.	TGTGCCAGCAGTAACCTACCCAAGACTCCGGGACAGGGTTGTGTGTCCGGGGAGCTGTTTTTT	CASSNLPKTPGQGCVSGELFF
TRBD1	TRBV10-3	TRBJ1-1	.	TGTGCCATCAGTGAGTCGGCAGGGGGGAACACTGAAGCTTTCTTT	CAISESAGGNTEAFF
TRBD1	TRBV7-9	TRBJ1-3	.	TGTGCCAGCAGCCGTTACCTGACAGGGAGGACCGCTGGAAACACCATATATTTT	CASSRYLTGRTAGNTIYF
.	TRBV30	TRBJ2-3	.	TGTGCCTGGAGCCTCGCAAGAACTCCCCGGGGTGATACGCAGTATTTT	CAWSLARTPRGDTQYF
TRBD2	TRBV10-1	TRBJ2-7	.	TGCGCCAGCAGTGCGGCCCCCGGGACTAGCGGCCCCTACGAGCAGTACTTC	CASSAAPGTSGPYEQYF
TRBD1	TRBV7-2	TRBJ2-7	medium-sized	TGTGCCAGCAGCTTACGGGGAACAGGGGAGTACGAGCAGTACTTC	CASSLRGTGEYEQYF
TRBD1	TRBV5-1	TRBJ1-2	.	TGCGCCAGCAGGAACGGACAGGGGAACGGCTACACCTTC	CASRNGQGNGYTF
TRBD2	TRBV4-2	TRBJ2-1	.	TGTGCCAGCAGCCAAGGACTAGCGGGGGAACTTAGTTACAATGAGCAGTTCTTC	CASSQGLAGELSYNEQFF
TRBD2	TRBV5-8	TRBJ2-1	.	TGTGCCAGCAGCTTAGCTAGCGGGGCCTACAATGAGCAGTTCTTC	CASSLASGAYNEQFF
TRBD1	TRBV28	TRBJ1-5	.	TGTGCCAGCAGACGACAGGGTCGGTGGCCCCAGCATTTT	CASRRQGRWPQHF
.	TRBV4-3	TRBJ2-1	.	TGCGCCAGCAGCCAAGAAGCGGGTACCTACAATGAGCAGTTCTTC	CASSQEAGTYNEQFF
.	TRBV30	TRBJ2-7	.	TGTGCCTGGGCTATTAGCGCCTACGAGCAGTACTTC	CAWAISAYEQYF
.	TRBV5-1	TRBJ1-3	.	TGCGCCAGCAGCCCGACAGTTAGCTCTGGAAACACCATATATTTT	CASSPTVSSGNTIYF
.	TRBV28	TRBJ2-7	.	TGTGCCAGCAGTTCCATCTACGAGCAGTACTTC	CASSSIYEQYF
TRBD2	TRBV15	TRBJ2-2	.	TGTGCCACCTTAGGGACTAGCGAGAACACCGGGGAGCTGTTTTTT	CATLGTSENTGELFF
TRBD2	TRBV5-1	TRBJ2-7	.	TGCGCCAGCAGCTGGGGACTAGCTACCCACGAGCAGTACTTC	CASSWGLATHEQYF
.	TRBV9	TRBJ2-3	.	TGTGCCAGCAGCGTAGGGGCAGTGACGGGCACAGATACGCAGTATTTT	CASSVGAVTGTDTQYF
TRBD2	TRBV19	TRBJ2-7	.	TGTGCCAGTAGCCTTCGACTAGCGGGAGACGAGCAGTACTTC	CASSLRLAGDEQYF
.	TRBV30	TRBJ1-5	.	TGTGCCTGGAGTATAGGGGGTGGTCAGCCCCAGCATTTT	CAWSIGGGQPQHF
TRBD1	TRBV5-1	TRBJ2-7	.	TGCGCCAGCAGCTTAATGGGACAGCCGTTGGACGAGCAGTACTTC	CASSLMGQPLDEQYF
.	TRBV10-3	TRBJ1-2	.	TGTGCCATCAGTGCTGGGAGGGACTATGGCTACACCTTC	CAISAGRDYGYTF
TRBD1	TRBV6-5	TRBJ2-7	.	TGTGCCAGCAGTTACGACAGGGCAGCCGAGCAGTACTTC	CASSYDRAAEQYF
.	TRBV19	TRBJ2-7	.	TGTGCCAGTAGTATTGCCAGCTCCTACGAGCAGTACTTC	CASSIASSYEQYF
.	TRBV5-1	TRBJ2-7	.	TGCGCCAGCAGCAGTTGGGGCAAGCCCTACGAGCAGTACTTC	CASSSWGKPYEQYF
TRBD2	TRBV18	TRBJ2-1	.	TGTGCCAGCTCACCACCCTCCCTTATCGGGACTAGCGTCAATGAGCAGTTCTTC	CASSPPSLIGTSVNEQFF
.	TRBV5-1	TRBJ1-2	.	TGCGCCAGCAGCTTAACGCCGGAGGGGAGCTATGGCTACACCTTC	CASSLTPEGSYGYTF
.	TRBV15	TRBJ1-1	.	TGTGCCACCAGCAGAGACAGGAACACTGAAGCTTTCTTT	CATSRDRNTEAFF
.	TRBV18	TRBJ2-1	.	TGTGCCAGCTCACCACCGGGCTACTACAATGAGCAGTTCTTC	CASSPPGYYNEQFF
TRBD1	TRBV6-5	TRBJ2-7	.	TGTGCCAGCACCGATTCGGAGGGACAGGATTACGAGCAGTACTTC	CASTDSEGQDYEQYF
TRBD2	TRBV7-2	TRBJ2-2	.	TGTGCCAGCAGCTCTAGACTAGCGGGAAGCACCGGGGAGCTGTTTTTT	CASSSRLAGSTGELFF
TRBD1	TRBV6-5	TRBJ2-7	.	TGTGCTACAGGGGTCTACGAGCAGTACTTC	CATGVYEQYF
TRBD2	TRBV6-5	TRBJ2-1	.	TGTGCCAGCAGTGTACTAGCGGGGGGGCGGAATGAGCAGTTCTTC	CASSVLAGGRNEQFF